Listed below are T cell receptor beta chains from one sample, sequenced in a study of T cells in Graves' hyperthyroidism and ophthalmopathy. TCRdb used MiXCR to reprocess the multiplex PCR reads, holding one entry per CDR3 protein. The sample has under 500,000 distinct CDR3 sequences; over 12% are singletons. Sequencing was performed on blood. These receptors all come from a middle-aged man with Graves' ophthalmopathy. CDR3s include the opening cysteine and the closing phenylalanine or tryptophan. The order of the fields is D gene, clone size, J gene, V gene, CDR3 DNA, CDR3 protein. D genes are given only for firm matches. Not all rows give a size; the values are once, few, many and, for expanded clones, a class.

>TRBD2|.|TRBJ2-1|TRBV7-9
TGTGCCAGCTGTCGGGGGGGGAATTCCTACAATGAGCAGTTCTTC
CASCRGGNSYNEQFF
>TRBD1|.|TRBJ1-3|TRBV19
TGTGCCAGTAGCAGCACAGGGGCACGAAACACCATATATTTT
CASSSTGARNTIYF
>TRBD2|many|TRBJ2-5|TRBV29-1
TGCAGCGTTCGAGCGGGAGGGGCTGAGACCCAGTACTTC
CSVRAGGAETQYF
>.|many|TRBJ2-1|TRBV27
TGTGCCAGCAGTTTTCGGGGCAGGGGATACTCCTACAATGAGCAGTTCTTC
CASSFRGRGYSYNEQFF
>TRBD2|many|TRBJ2-3|TRBV20-1
TGCAGTGCTAGATCCCGAACTAGCGGGCCACGCACAGATACGCAGTATTTT
CSARSRTSGPRTDTQYF
>.|.|TRBJ2-6|TRBV29-1
TGCAGCGTCCGGGACTTGAGCTCTGGGGCCAACGTCCTGACTTTC
CSVRDLSSGANVLTF
>.|many|TRBJ2-7|TRBV11-2
TGTGCCAGCAGCTTCTACACCGGGCCTTCCTACGAGCAGTACTTC
CASSFYTGPSYEQYF
>TRBD2|.|TRBJ2-1|TRBV10-3
TGTGCCTCTCAGCGGGAGGGATTCGATGAGCAGTTCTTC
CASQREGFDEQFF
>TRBD1|.|TRBJ2-1|TRBV24-1
TGTGCCACCAGTGATCGTTTCGGACAGGGGGGGATCAATGAGCAGTTCTTC
CATSDRFGQGGINEQFF
>TRBD1|few|TRBJ2-1|TRBV9
TGTGCCAGCAGCACATCAGGGGGCGCGGACAATGAGCAGTTCTTC
CASSTSGGADNEQFF
>.|.|TRBJ1-2|TRBV9
TGTGCCAGCAGCACTAGTACGGGGAATGGCTACACCTTC
CASSTSTGNGYTF